The next 2 T cell receptor beta chains were all read from a single sample in a study of blood T cell repertoires in COVID-19. Sequencing used immunoSEQ multiplex PCR; TCRdb keeps in-frame clones, though not all of them. This table holds about 150,000 clones, approximately 85% found once. The sample consisted of peripheral blood. The receptors derive from an older woman with COVID-19, enrolled during active disease.

This chain uses TRBV2 with TRBJ1-5, with a tentative D call TRBD1 (6 bases). Germline V CDR1 and CDR2: SNHLY, FYNNEI. This CDR3 has 14 amino acids. The germline V and J ends were trimmed by 4 bases and 5 bases, with 12 bases remaining between them. The chain's CDR3 is CASSGQALYQPQHF. The CDR3 DNA reads as TGTGCCAGCAGTGGACAGGCGCTTTATCAGCCCCAGCATTTT.

This clone has more than one count but fewer than ten. CDR3 DNA sequence: TGTGCCAGCAGCTTGGACTCCGGAGGTGAAGCTTTCTTT. Amino acids: CASSLDSGGEAFF. V gene TRBV7-9 combines with J gene TRBJ1-1; no clear D. CDR1 and CDR2 from the germline V gene are SEHNR and FQNEAQ (reference sequence). The length of the CDR3 is 13 residues. Trimming took off 3 bases at V and 7 bases at J, with 12 bases between the two ends.